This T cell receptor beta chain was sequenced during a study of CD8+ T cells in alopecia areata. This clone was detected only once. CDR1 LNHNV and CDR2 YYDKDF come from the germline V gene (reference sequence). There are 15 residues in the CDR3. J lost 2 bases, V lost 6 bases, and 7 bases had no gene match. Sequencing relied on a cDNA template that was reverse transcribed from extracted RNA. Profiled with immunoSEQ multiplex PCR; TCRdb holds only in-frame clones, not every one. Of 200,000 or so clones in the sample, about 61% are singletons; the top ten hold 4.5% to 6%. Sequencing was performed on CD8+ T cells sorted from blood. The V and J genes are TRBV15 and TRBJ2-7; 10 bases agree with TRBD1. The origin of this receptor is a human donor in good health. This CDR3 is CATSHRDRGPYEQYF. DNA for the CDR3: TGTGCCACCAGTCACCGGGACAGGGGTCCCTACGAGCAGTACTTC.